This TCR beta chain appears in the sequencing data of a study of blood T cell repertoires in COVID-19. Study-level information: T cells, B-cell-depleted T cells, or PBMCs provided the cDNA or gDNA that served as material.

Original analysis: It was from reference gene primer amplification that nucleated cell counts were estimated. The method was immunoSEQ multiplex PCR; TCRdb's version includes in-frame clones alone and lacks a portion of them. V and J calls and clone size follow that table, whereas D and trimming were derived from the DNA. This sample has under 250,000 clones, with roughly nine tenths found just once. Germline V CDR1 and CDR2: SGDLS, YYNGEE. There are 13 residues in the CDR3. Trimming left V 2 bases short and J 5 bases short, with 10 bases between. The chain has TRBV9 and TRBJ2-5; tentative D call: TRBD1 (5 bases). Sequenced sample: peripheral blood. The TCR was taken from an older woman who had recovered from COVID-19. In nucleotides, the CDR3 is TGTGCCAGCAGCGTGCAGGGTGTGGAGACCCAGTACTTC. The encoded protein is CASSVQGVETQYF.